This T cell receptor beta chain came from a study of blood T cell repertoires in COVID-19. This CDR3 spans 13 amino acids. The germline V gene has CDR1 LGHNT and CDR2 FRNRAP. Trimming shortened V by 6 bases and J by 0 bases, and 8 bases separated the two germline ends. Profiled with immunoSEQ multiplex PCR; TCRdb holds only in-frame clones, not every one. The sample shows about 230,000 clones, less than 90% of them seen only once. The rearrangement links TRBV12-5 to TRBJ2-5, with a tentative D call TRBD1 (6 bases). What was sequenced was peripheral blood. The sequence was collected from a woman between 65 and 79 years old with active or convalescent COVID-19. Here the CDR3 DNA reads TGTGCTAGTGGCCGACAGGACCAAGAGACCCAGTACTTC. Amino acid sequence: CASGRQDQETQYF.